The 29 T cell receptor beta chains presented below share a single source sample, sequenced in a study of low-dose radiotherapy and immunotherapy resistance in tumors. Covering alpha and beta chains, TRAV- and TRBV-specific primers were used for the first-strand cDNA. For amplifying TCRs, the PCR ran for about 22 cycles with Phusion, which was used together with a constant-region primer and the adapter on the V primers. In TCRdb, the reads were re-called with MiXCR into one record per CDR3 protein. The sample shows approximately 90,000 distinct CDR3 sequences, around 17% of them seen only once. Time point noted: before trial treatment. The source was PBMCs, collected before treatment. These receptors came from a male donor with prostate cancer.

This clonotype was counted ten times or more. This chain links TRBV19 with TRBJ1-4; D is unresolved. Germline values: CDR1 LNHDA, CDR2 SQIVND (reference sequence). The CDR3 has 14 amino acids. V was shortened by 1 base and J by 3 bases, with 6 bases between the two germline ends. The CDR3: CASSIGRANEKLFF. The CDR3 nucleotides are TGTGCCAGTAGTATAGGTCGGGCTAATGAAAAACTGTTTTTT.

This clonotype has a count of ten or more. The rearrangement links TRBV12-3 or TRBV12-4 to TRBJ2-1; 14 bases match TRBD2. The J segment lost 0 bases and the V segment lost 7 bases, leaving 2 bases of the junction unmatched. The CDR3 runs 16 residues. The CDR3 here is CASTGTSGGSYNEQFF. CDR3 in DNA: TGTGCCAGCACTGGGACTAGCGGGGGCTCCTACAATGAGCAGTTCTTC.

The chain is built from TRBV2 and TRBJ1-2; D is uncertain. CDR1 is SNHLY, CDR2 FYNNEI, per germline. The CDR3 has 12 amino acids. V was cut by 10 bases and J by 5 bases, with 14 bases left in between. This CDR3 is CATSMEGYGYTF. CDR3 bases: TGTGCCACCTCGATGGAAGGGTATGGCTACACCTTC. Supplemented by reference TRBV2 and TRBJ1-2, the full variable domain reads EPEVTQTPSHQVTQMGQEVILRCVPISNHLYFYWYRQILGQKVEFLVSFYNNEISEKSEIFDDQFSVERPDGSNFTLKIRSTKLEDSAMYFCATSMEGYGYTFGSGTRLTVV.

The table lists this clonotype with a few counts. This chain connects TRBV11-2 to TRBJ2-7; unclear D gene. CDR3 length: 13 residues. The germline V and J ends were trimmed by 2 bases and 2 bases, with 7 bases remaining between them. From germline, CDR1 is SGHAT and CDR2 FQNNGV. CDR3 in amino acids: CASSLIFPYEQYF. CDR3 nucleotide sequence: TGTGCCAGCAGCTTAATTTTCCCCTACGAGCAGTACTTC. Complete variable domain (other parts from reference TRBV11-2 and TRBJ2-7): EAGVAQSPRYKIIEKRQSVAFWCNPISGHATLYWYQQILGQGPKLLIQFQNNGVVDDSQLPKDRFSAERLKGVDSTLKIQPAKLEDSAVYLCASSLIFPYEQYFGPGTRLTVT.

This chain connects TRBV11-2 to TRBJ1-5; 9 bases are shared with TRBD1. In germline, CDR1 is SGHAT, CDR2 FQNNGV. V trimming: 1 base; J trimming: 0 bases; junction bases outside the gene matches: 4. The CDR3 contains 17 residues. The CDR3 is CASSLGQGVYSNQPQHF. CDR3 coding DNA: TGTGCCAGCAGCTTAGGACAGGGGGTTTATAGCAATCAGCCCCAGCATTTT.

This clonotype was counted many times. The chain joins TRBV3-1 to TRBJ2-3; D is uncertain. The CDR3 extends over 15 amino acids. V lost 4 bases and J 4 bases, leaving 15 bases between the germline ends. Germline V gene data show CDR1 as LGHDT and CDR2 as YNNKEL (reference sequence). The CDR3 sequence is CASSPRALSPDTQYF. In DNA, the CDR3 is TGTGCCAGCAGCCCCCGGGCCCTGAGCCCAGATACGCAGTATTTT.

This clonotype was detected many times. V gene TRBV6-6 combines with J gene TRBJ2-1; 7 bases agree with TRBD2. The CDR3 is 15 amino acids. V shed 0 bases, J shed 3 bases, and the junction held 2 bases outside the gene matches. CDR1 MNHNY and CDR2 SVGAGI come from the germline V gene (reference sequence). The CDR3 bases are TGTGCCAGCAGTTACTCTGGCGGGGGCTACAATGAGCAGTTCTTC. This sequence encodes CASSYSGGGYNEQFF.

This clonotype was detected many times. This chain joins TRBV7-2 and TRBJ2-7, with D perhaps matching TRBD2 (6 bases). Germline assignment: CDR1 SGHTA and CDR2 FQGNSA. The CDR3 runs 14 residues. The V and J ends lost 3 bases and 3 bases respectively, with 12 bases between them. CDR3 amino acids: CASSFGGANYEQYF. Written as DNA, the CDR3 is TGTGCCAGCAGCTTTGGCGGGGCAAACTACGAGCAGTACTTC.

This clonotype has a count of ten or more. This chain links TRBV5-6 with TRBJ1-4; D is perhaps TRBD1 (5 bases). This CDR3 contains 15 residues. V lost 7 bases, J lost 8 bases, and 21 bases lay in between. Germline V CDR1 and CDR2: SGHDT, YYEEEE. CDR3 in DNA: TGTGCCAGCTCGTTTAGCCCCCAGGGCCGGGAAAAACTGTTTTTT. This sequence encodes CASSFSPQGREKLFF.

This clonotype was recorded many times. The rearrangement uses TRBV7-3 and TRBJ2-3; 7 bases align to TRBD2. CDR1 is SGHTA and CDR2 is FQGTGA in the germline V gene. Losses at the gene ends were 3 bases for V and 10 bases for J; bases not matched to a gene: 10. The length of the CDR3 is 14 residues. The CDR3 DNA sequence: TGTGCCAGCAGCTTCGGCGGTAGCGGGCAATCGCAGTATTTT. This gives the protein CASSFGGSGQSQYF.

This clonotype was detected ten times or more. J is TRBJ2-2 and V is TRBV7-6; TRBD2 might be the D (5 bases). Germline CDR1 reads SGHVS; CDR2 reads FNYEAQ. The CDR3 extends over 10 amino acids. V shed 8 bases and J shed 7 bases, with 5 bases lying between them. This chain's CDR3 is CASRGGELFF. The CDR3 nucleotides are TGTGCCAGCCGGGGCGGGGAGCTGTTTTTT.

This clonotype showed up many times. Written as DNA, the CDR3 is TGCAGTGCCCAACCCCCGGGTGATTTTGAAGCTTTCTTT. The encoded protein is CSAQPPGDFEAFF. The rearrangement uses TRBV20-1 and TRBJ1-1; no reliable D call. V was pared by 6 bases and J by 7 bases, with 18 bases between. Germline V gene data show CDR1 as DFQATT and CDR2 as SNEGSKA (reference sequence). The CDR3 loop spans 13 amino acids.

This clonotype was counted ten times or more. The junction shows a germline mismatch at one end, possibly a read error. The CDR3 region has the DNA TGCAGTGCTGTCCCGGTAGGCTCCAGGCCCTTC. This codes for CSAVPVGSRPF. The chain links TRBV20-1 to TRBJ1-2; D remains ambiguous. Germline CDR1 reads DFQATT; CDR2 reads SNEGSKA (reference sequence). The CDR3 has 11 residues.

This clonotype was counted ten times or more. V is TRBV6-2 or TRBV6-3 and J is TRBJ1-6, with D maybe TRBD1 (5 bases). V lost 7 bases and J lost 6, with 7 bases in between. The CDR3 has 12 residues. Germline CDR1 MNHEY, CDR2 SVGEGT. CDR3 nucleotide sequence: TGTGCCAGCATCCAGGGTAATTCACCCCTCCACTTT. It encodes CASIQGNSPLHF.

The rearrangement joins TRBV6-6 to TRBJ1-1, with D perhaps TRBD1 (5 bases). Deletions cut 2 bases from V and 3 bases from J, with 7 bases between. Germline CDR1 reads MNHNY; CDR2 reads SVGAGI (reference sequence). CDR3 length equals 13 residues. CDR3: CASSYPGDTEAFF. CDR3 in DNA: TGTGCCAGCAGTTACCCGGGGGACACTGAAGCTTTCTTT.

This clonotype was seen ten or more times. V gene TRBV18 combines with J gene TRBJ2-1; TRBD2 aligns across 9 bases. This CDR3 contains 18 residues. V dropped 4 bases and J dropped 9; count of bases not matched to a gene: 19. The germline CDR1 and CDR2 sequences are KGHSH and LQKENI. CDR3 nucleotide sequence: TGTGCCAGCTCACGGAAATCGGAGGGACTAGCTGGGGGGATTGAGCAGTTCTTC. It codes for CASSRKSEGLAGGIEQFF.

This rearrangement joins TRBV11-2 to TRBJ1-1; TRBD1 matches at 9 bases. The germline V gene encodes CDR1 SGHAT and CDR2 FQNNGV. The ends lost 4 bases at V and 10 bases at J; junction bases unmatched: 10. The CDR3 length is 14 residues. CDR3 nucleotide sequence: TGTGCCAGCAGCTCGGGGACAGGGAGGTCGGGAGCTTTCTTT. Translation gives CASSSGTGRSGAFF. Full variable domain (rest looked up from reference TRBV11-2 and TRBJ1-1): EAGVAQSPRYKIIEKRQSVAFWCNPISGHATLYWYQQILGQGPKLLIQFQNNGVVDDSQLPKDRFSAERLKGVDSTLKIQPAKLEDSAVYLCASSSGTGRSGAFFGQGTRLTVV.

Comments on this clonotype: The likely explanation is a read error, given a far larger clone one base away. The J gene is TRBJ2-5, the V gene TRBV5-3, with D possibly TRBD1 on 6 matching bases. TRBV5-3 is known as an ORF, though its function is uncertain. This CDR3 is 16 amino acids long. V dropped 8 bases and J dropped 1 base, with 21 bases sitting between them. CDR3 amino acids: CASSLGQGRGQETQYF. The CDR3 DNA sequence: TGTGCCAGCAGCCTAGGTCAGGGGCGCGGCCAAGAGACCCAGTACTTC.

The sample holds a few counts of this clonotype. V is TRBV12-3 or TRBV12-4 and J is TRBJ1-1; a possible D gene is TRBD1 (5 bases). Trimming pared 1 base from V and 3 bases from J, leaving 6 bases between. The CDR3 contains 13 residues. The CDR3 DNA reads as TGTGCCAGCAGTTTAGACAGGTACACTGAAGCTTTCTTT. The encoded protein is CASSLDRYTEAFF.

This clonotype has at least ten counts. The V gene is TRBV20-1, the J gene TRBJ2-3; D is ambiguous. In germline, CDR1 is DFQATT, CDR2 SNEGSKA (reference sequence). CDR3 length: 12 amino acids. The V end lost 6 bases, the J end lost 0 bases, and 7 bases lay between the germline ends. For the CDR3, the DNA is TGCAGTGCCAAAGAGAGCACAGATACGCAGTATTTT. Protein: CSAKESTDTQYF.

Turning to this clonotype: This likely came from a read error, as a far larger clone is one base away. The chain carries TRBV7-3 and TRBJ1-2, with D perhaps TRBD1 (6 bases). V lost 5 bases, J lost 4 bases, and 8 bases lay in between. CDR1 and CDR2 from the germline V gene are SGHTA and FQGTGA. This CDR3 has 12 residues. The CDR3 bases are TGTGCCAGCAGCGCGGACAGCTATGGCTACACCTTC. Protein product: CASSADSYGYTF.

In this sample, this clonotype turned up many times. This rearrangement joins TRBV4-2 to TRBJ1-5; D might be TRBD1 (5 bases). V was cut by 1 base and J by 4 bases, with 20 bases left in between. This CDR3 contains 18 residues. CDR1 is LGHNA and CDR2 is YNFKEQ in the germline V gene. CDR3 loop: CASSQGNPPGTGNQPQHF. CDR3 bases: TGTGCCAGCAGCCAAGGAAACCCCCCCGGGACCGGGAATCAGCCCCAGCATTTT.

The chain carries TRBV30 and TRBJ1-3, with no clear D. Germline CDR1 GTSNPN, CDR2 SVGIG (reference sequence). The CDR3 loop spans 16 amino acids. V dropped 8 bases and J dropped 3 bases, with 23 bases sitting between them. Written as DNA, the CDR3 is TGTGCCGGCAGCCAAGAACGGGGATCGGGTGGAAACACCATATATTTT. The encoded protein is CAGSQERGSGGNTIYF. Together with reference TRBV30 and TRBJ1-3, the CDR3 gives the full variable domain: SQTIHQWPATLVQPVGSPLSLECTVEGTSNPNLYWYRQAAGRGLQLLFYSVGIGQISSEVPQNLSASRPQDRQFILSSKKLLLSDSGFYLCAGSQERGSGGNTIYFGEGSWLTVV.

This clonotype was counted at least ten times. This chain connects TRBV11-2 to TRBJ2-3; D ambiguous. V was shortened by 5 bases and J by 6 bases, with 15 bases between the two germline ends. CDR1 is SGHAT, CDR2 FQNNGV, per germline. This CDR3 has 14 amino acids. CDR3 in amino acids: CASSAVAIGDTQYF. CDR3 bases: TGTGCCAGCAGCGCCGTCGCCATCGGGGATACGCAGTATTTT.

Ten or more counts support this clonotype. V usage is TRBV19 and J usage is TRBJ1-5; no clear D gene. V dropped 11 bases and J dropped 5 bases, with 16 bases sitting between them. CDR3 length: 13 amino acids. CDR1 and CDR2 from the germline V gene are LNHDA and SQIVND (reference sequence). The CDR3 DNA reads TGTGCCTCAACCCTGGGGAGGGATCAGCCCCAGCATTTT. Translation: CASTLGRDQPQHF.

The chain uses TRBV19 and TRBJ2-4; the match to TRBD1 covers 7 bases. Germline lookup yields CDR1 LNHDA and CDR2 SQIVND (reference sequence). The CDR3 contains 15 residues. The V and J ends lost 1 base and 8 bases, in that order; junction bases with no gene match: 8. The CDR3 loop reads CASSIVGRQGDIQYF. DNA of the CDR3: TGTGCCAGTAGTATAGTAGGCCGGCAGGGGGACATTCAGTACTTC.

This clonotype was seen ten or more times. The J gene is TRBJ2-1, the V gene TRBV7-2; D remains ambiguous. The CDR3 sequence is 14 residues long. V shed 3 bases and J shed 0 bases, with 6 bases lying between them. Germline CDR1 is SGHTA and CDR2 is FQGNSA. The CDR3 loop is CASSFGGSYNEQFF. The CDR3 bases are TGTGCCAGCAGCTTCGGCGGCTCCTACAATGAGCAGTTCTTC.

Turning to this clonotype: A far larger clone lies a single base away; this is likely a read error. This CDR3 fails to terminate in the conserved phenylalanine or tryptophan, so it likely reflects a read error. V usage is TRBV5-5 and J usage is TRBJ2-7, with 7 bases aligning to TRBD1. CDR1 SGHKS and CDR2 YYEKEE come from the germline V gene (reference sequence). The ends lost 5 bases at V and 2 bases at J; junction bases unmatched: 7. This CDR3 is built from 14 residues. CDR3 loop: CASRAGTVTYEQYL. CDR3 DNA: TGTGCCAGCAGGGCCGGGACAGTTACCTACGAGCAGTACCTC.

The table lists this clonotype with many counts. The genes are TRBV6-6 and TRBJ1-3; unclear D gene. The CDR3 runs 14 residues. Germline loops: CDR1 MNHNY, CDR2 SVGAGI (reference sequence). Trimming left V 11 bases short and J 0 bases short, with 14 bases between. For the CDR3, the DNA is TGTGCCGCTGCGGGAGTTTCCTCTGGAAACACCATATATTTT. Its translation is CAAAGVSSGNTIYF.